Sequencing of this T cell receptor beta chain was carried out in a study of post-analysis software for immune sequencing data. Study-wide background: Relapsing-remitting, secondary progressive and progressive-relapsing forms made up the multiple sclerosis disease courses. The study, taken as a whole, reports: Controls significantly exceeded multiple sclerosis patients in normalized Chao1 diversity. There were five or six TRBV segments more frequent in patients than controls, and TRBV5-6, TRBV5-1 and TRBV20-1 were among them. Samples from one preparation batch, clustered by F measure, grouped strongly together.

Germline V gene lookup returns CDR1 SQVTM and CDR2 ANQGSEA. V shed 5 bases and J shed 0 bases, with 12 bases lying between them. The CDR3 consists of 14 residues. TCR beta libraries were prepared from cDNA with unique molecular identifiers. It was from about 0.94 to 9.7 million T cells that approximately 500,000 cDNA molecules came. From the PCR reads, TCRdb called clonotypes with MiXCR, one entry per CDR3 protein. The sample has hundreds of thousands of distinct CDR3 sequences; around 40% are singletons. As concerns this clonotype: Its antigen is undetermined.

This TCR came from a girl aged 5-17 years with multiple sclerosis. The sample consisted of blood. The chain has TRBV29-1 and TRBJ2-3; tentatively, D is TRBD2 (6 bases). CDR3 sequence: CSVWRVPSTDTQYF. As DNA, the CDR3 is TGCAGCGTTTGGAGGGTCCCCAGCACAGATACGCAGTATTTT.